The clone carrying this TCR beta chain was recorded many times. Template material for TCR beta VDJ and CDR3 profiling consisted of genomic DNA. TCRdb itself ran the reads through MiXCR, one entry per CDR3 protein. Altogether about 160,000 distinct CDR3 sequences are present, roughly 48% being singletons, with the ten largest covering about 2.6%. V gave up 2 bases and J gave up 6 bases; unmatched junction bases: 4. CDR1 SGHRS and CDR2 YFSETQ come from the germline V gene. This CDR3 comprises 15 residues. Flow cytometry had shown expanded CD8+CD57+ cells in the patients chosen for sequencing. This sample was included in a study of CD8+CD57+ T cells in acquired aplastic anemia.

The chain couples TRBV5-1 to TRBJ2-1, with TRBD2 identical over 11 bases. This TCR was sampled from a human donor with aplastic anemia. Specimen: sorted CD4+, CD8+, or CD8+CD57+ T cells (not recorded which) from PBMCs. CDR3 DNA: TGCGCCAGCAGCTTACTAGCGGGAGATCTCAATGAGCAGTTCTTC. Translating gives CASSLLAGDLNEQFF.